Described below is a single T cell receptor (beta chain) sequence and its context. The CDR3 has 12 residues. The germline CDR1 and CDR2 sequences are SGHTA and FQGNSA. V was shortened by 5 bases and J by 8 bases, with 12 bases between the two germline ends. The entry originates in a study of control samples from healthy donors and cancer patients. Measured with immunoSEQ multiplex PCR; TCRdb has only the in-frame clones, and not every one. Its table records about 190,000 clones. J is TRBJ1-1 and V is TRBV7-2; D is ambiguous. The TCR originated in a young woman in good health. Sequences were obtained from blood. CDR3 residues: CASSEIPPEAFF. In nucleotides, the CDR3 is TGTGCCAGCAGCGAAATCCCTCCGGAAGCTTTCTTT.